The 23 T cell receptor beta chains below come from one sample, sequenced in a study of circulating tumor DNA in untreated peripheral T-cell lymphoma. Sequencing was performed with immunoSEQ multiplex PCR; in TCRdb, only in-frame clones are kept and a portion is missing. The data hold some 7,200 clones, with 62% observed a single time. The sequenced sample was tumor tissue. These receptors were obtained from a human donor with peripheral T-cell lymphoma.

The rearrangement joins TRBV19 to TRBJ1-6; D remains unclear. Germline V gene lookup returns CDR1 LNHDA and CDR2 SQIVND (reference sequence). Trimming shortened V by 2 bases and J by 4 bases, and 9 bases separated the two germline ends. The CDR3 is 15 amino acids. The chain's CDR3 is CASSIPGRYNSPLHF. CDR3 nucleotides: TGTGCCAGTAGTATACCCGGACGGTATAATTCACCCCTCCACTTT. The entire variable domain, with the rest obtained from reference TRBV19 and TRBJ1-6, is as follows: DGGITQSPKYLFRKEGQNVTLSCEQNLNHDAMYWYRQDPGQGLRLIYYSQIVNDFQKGDIAEGYSVSREKKESFPLTVTSAQKNPTAFYLCASSIPGRYNSPLHFGNGTRLTVT.

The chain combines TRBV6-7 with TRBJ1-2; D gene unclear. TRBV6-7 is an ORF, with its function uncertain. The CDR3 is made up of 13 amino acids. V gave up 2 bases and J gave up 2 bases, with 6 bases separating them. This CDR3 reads CASSYAANYGYTF. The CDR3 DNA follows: TGTGCCAGCAGTTACGCCGCCAACTATGGCTACACCTTC.

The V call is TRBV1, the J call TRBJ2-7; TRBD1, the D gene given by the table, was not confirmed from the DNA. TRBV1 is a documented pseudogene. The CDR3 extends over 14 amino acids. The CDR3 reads CASSQFTDFYEQYF. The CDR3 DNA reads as TGCGCCAGCAGCCAATTTACAGATTTCTACGAGCAGTACTTC.

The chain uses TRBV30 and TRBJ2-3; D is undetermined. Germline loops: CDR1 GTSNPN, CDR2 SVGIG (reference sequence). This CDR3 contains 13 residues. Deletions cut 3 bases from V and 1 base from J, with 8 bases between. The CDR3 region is CAWSRYRTDTQYF. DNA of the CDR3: TGTGCCTGGAGCCGCTATCGCACAGATACGCAGTATTTT.

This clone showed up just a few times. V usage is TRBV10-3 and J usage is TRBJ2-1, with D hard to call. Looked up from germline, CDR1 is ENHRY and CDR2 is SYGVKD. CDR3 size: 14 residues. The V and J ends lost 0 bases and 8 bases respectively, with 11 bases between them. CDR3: CAISESAESDEQFF. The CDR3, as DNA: TGTGCCATCAGTGAGTCGGCAGAATCTGATGAGCAGTTCTTC.

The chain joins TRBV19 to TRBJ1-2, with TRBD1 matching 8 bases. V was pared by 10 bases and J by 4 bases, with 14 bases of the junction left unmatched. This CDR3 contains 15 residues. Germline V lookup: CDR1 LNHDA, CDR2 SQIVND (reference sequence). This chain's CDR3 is CATGQGDSLAYGYTF. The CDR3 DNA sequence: TGTGCCACCGGACAGGGAGACTCTCTGGCCTATGGCTACACCTTC.

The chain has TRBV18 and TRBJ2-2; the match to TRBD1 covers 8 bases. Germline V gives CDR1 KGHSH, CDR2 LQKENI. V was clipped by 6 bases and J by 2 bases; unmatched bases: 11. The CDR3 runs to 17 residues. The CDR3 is CASSPTGVGINTGELFF. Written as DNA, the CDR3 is TGTGCCAGCTCGCCGACAGGGGTCGGAATTAACACCGGGGAGCTGTTTTTT.

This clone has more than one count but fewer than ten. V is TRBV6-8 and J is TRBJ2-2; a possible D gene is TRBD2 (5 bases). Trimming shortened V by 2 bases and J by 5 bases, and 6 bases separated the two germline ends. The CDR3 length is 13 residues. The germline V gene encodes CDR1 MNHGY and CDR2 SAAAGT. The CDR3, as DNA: TGTGCCAGCAGTTACCGGGATACCGGGGAGCTGTTTTTT. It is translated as CASSYRDTGELFF.

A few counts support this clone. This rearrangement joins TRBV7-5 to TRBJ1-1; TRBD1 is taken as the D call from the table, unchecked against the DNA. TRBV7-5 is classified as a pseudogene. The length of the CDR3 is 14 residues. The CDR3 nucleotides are TGTGCCAGCAGCGGGACAACCCGCAGGGCTGAAGCTTTCTTT. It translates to CASSGTTRRAEAFF.

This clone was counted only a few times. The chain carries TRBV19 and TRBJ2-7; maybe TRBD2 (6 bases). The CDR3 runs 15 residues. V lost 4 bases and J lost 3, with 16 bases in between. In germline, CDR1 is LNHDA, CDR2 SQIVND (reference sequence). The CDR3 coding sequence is TGTGCCAGTAGTAGGGGGAGGTTCCTTAGCTACGAGCAGTACTTC. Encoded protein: CASSRGRFLSYEQYF.

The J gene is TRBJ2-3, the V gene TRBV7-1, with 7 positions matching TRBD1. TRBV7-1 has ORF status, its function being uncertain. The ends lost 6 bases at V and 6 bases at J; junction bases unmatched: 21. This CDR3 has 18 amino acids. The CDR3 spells CASRAKTQVGGAGDTQYF. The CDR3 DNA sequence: TGTGCCAGCAGGGCCAAGACACAAGTAGGGGGCGCCGGGGATACGCAGTATTTT.

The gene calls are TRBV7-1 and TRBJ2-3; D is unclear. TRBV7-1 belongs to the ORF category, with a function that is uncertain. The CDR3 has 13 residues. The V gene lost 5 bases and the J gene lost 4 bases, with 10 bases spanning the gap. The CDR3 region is CASSPGEPDTQYF. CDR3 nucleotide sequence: TGTGCCAGCAGCCCCGGAGAGCCAGATACGCAGTATTTT.

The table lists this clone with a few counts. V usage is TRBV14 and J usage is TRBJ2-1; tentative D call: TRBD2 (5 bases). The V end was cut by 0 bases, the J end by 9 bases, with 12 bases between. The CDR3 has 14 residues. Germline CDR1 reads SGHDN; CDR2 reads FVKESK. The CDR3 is CASSQDLGGSEQFF. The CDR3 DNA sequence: TGTGCCAGCAGCCAAGATCTCGGCGGGTCTGAGCAGTTCTTC. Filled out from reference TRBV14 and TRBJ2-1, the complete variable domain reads EAGVTQFPSHSVIEKGQTVTLRCDPISGHDNLYWYRRVMGKEIKFLLHFVKESKQDESGMPNNRFLAERTGGTYSTLKVQPAELEDSGVYFCASSQDLGGSEQFFGPGTRLTVL.

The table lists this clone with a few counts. For the CDR3, the DNA is TGTGCCAGCAGCTCCAGACTAGCGGGGCTCACAGATACGCAGTATTTT. Its protein product is CASSSRLAGLTDTQYF. The chain has TRBV11-3 and TRBJ2-3, with TRBD2 identical over 11 bases. There are 16 residues in the CDR3. CDR1 is SGHNT, CDR2 YENEEA, per germline. J lost 2 bases, V lost 4 bases, and 5 bases had no gene match.

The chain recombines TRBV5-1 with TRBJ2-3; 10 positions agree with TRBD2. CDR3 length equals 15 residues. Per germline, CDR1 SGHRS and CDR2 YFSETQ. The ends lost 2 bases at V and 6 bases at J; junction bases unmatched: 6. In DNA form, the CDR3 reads TGCGCCAGCAGCTTACTAACGGGACTAGCGGATACGCAGTATTTT. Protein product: CASSLLTGLADTQYF.

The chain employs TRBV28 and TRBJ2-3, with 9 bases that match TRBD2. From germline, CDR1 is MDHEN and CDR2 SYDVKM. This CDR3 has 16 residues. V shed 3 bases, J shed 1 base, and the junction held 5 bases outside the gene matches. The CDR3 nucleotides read TGTGCCAGCAGTTTCGGGTTAGCGGGGGGCACAGATACGCAGTATTTT. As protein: CASSFGLAGGTDTQYF. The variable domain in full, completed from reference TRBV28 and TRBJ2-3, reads DVKVTQSSRYLVKRTGEKVFLECVQDMDHENMFWYRQDPGLGLRLIYFSYDVKMKEKGDIPEGYSVSREKKERFSLILESASTNQTSMYLCASSFGLAGGTDTQYFGPGTRLTVL.

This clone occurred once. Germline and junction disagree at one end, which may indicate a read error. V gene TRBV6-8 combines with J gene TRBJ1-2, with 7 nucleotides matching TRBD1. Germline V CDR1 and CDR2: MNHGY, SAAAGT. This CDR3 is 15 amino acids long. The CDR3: CAISRSGIGGYGYTF. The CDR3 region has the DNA TGTGCCATCAGTCGTTCCGGGATAGGGGGCTATGGTTACACCTTC.

The DNA for the CDR3 is TGTGCCAGTACCATCCACAGGGGGCTGAACACTGAAGCTTTCTTT. This translates into CASTIHRGLNTEAFF. This chain connects TRBV19 to TRBJ1-1; 9 bases map to TRBD1. The CDR3 extends over 15 amino acids. V lost 7 bases to trimming and J lost 0 bases; unmatched junction nucleotides: 6. Germline CDR1 and CDR2: LNHDA and SQIVND (reference sequence).

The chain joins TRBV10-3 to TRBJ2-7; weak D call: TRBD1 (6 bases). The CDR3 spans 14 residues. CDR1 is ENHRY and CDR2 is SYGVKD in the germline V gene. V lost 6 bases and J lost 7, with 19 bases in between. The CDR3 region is CAIRDSGTIEEQYF. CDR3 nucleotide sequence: TGTGCCATCAGAGATTCCGGGACAATAGAAGAGCAGTACTTC.

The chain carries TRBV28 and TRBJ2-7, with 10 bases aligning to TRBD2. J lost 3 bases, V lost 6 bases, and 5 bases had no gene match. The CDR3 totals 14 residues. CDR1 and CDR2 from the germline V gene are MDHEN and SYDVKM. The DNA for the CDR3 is TGTGCCAGCAGGGACTCTAGCGGGGGCTACGAGCAGTACTTC. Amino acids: CASRDSSGGYEQYF.

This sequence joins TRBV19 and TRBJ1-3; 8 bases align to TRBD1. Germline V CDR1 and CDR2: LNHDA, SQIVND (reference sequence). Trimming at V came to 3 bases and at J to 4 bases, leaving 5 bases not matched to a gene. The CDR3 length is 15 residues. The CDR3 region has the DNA TGTGCCAGTAGTATTCTTCCAGGGGGCGGAAACACCATATATTTT. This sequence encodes CASSILPGGGNTIYF. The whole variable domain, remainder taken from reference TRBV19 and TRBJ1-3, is DGGITQSPKYLFRKEGQNVTLSCEQNLNHDAMYWYRQDPGQGLRLIYYSQIVNDFQKGDIAEGYSVSREKKESFPLTVTSAQKNPTAFYLCASSILPGGGNTIYFGEGSWLTVV.

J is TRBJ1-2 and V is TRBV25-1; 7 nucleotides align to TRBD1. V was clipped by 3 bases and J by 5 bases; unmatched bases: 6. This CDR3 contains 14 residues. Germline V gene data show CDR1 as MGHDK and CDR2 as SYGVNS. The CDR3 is CASSDLVTGYGYTF. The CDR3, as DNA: TGTGCCAGCAGTGATTTGGTGACAGGGTATGGCTACACCTTC.

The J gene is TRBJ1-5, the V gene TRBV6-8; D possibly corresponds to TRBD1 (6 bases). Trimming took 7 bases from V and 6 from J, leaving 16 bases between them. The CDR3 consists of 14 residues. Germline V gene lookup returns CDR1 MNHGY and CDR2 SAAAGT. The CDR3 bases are TGTGCCAGCACTCACGGGGGCGCGGGTCAGCCCCAGCATTTT. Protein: CASTHGGAGQPQHF.